This T cell receptor beta chain is from a study of cytomegalovirus exposure and HLA in healthy donors. Use of 60 Vbeta and 13 Jbeta primers characterized the PCR. TCRdb's table, derived via immunoSEQ multiplex PCR, lists solely in-frame clones and lacks some. Of some 90,000 clones detected, around four fifths appear once; the ten largest clones hold less than 3.5%. The ends were cut back, 5 bases at V and 5 bases at J, with 12 bases in the middle. This CDR3 is built from 13 residues. Germline V CDR1 and CDR2: MNHEY, SVGAGI. Everyone who donated was a healthy bone marrow donor. A remark on this clone: What it binds is unknown.

Study-wide points: It was reported in a later analysis that an Asian-associated ancestry cluster showed fewer N-insertions than the roughly 710-donor mean. Among TCR sequences, most were rare, though some public TCRs appeared in many donors. Researchers catalogued approximately 170 TCR beta chains as cytomegalovirus-associated.

The sample comprised PBMCs. The chain joins TRBV6-5 to TRBJ1-2; D not resolved. The sequence came from a woman aged 40 to 55 in good health and CMV-seronegative. CDR3 region: CASSERESYGYTF. CDR3 sequence (DNA): TGTGCCAGCAGTGAAAGAGAGAGTTATGGCTACACCTTC.